These 13 T cell receptor beta chains share one sample of origin, sequenced in a study of blood T cell repertoires in COVID-19. Assay: immunoSEQ multiplex PCR; the TCRdb copy retains only in-frame clones and omits some. The sample records some 390,000 clones, 85% to 90% being singletons. The sample consisted of PBMCs or T cells enriched from blood (not recorded which). Receptor source: a man under 40 who had recovered from COVID-19.

The rearrangement links TRBV9 to TRBJ2-6, with TRBD1 identical over 7 bases. The J segment lost 3 bases and the V segment lost 4 bases, leaving 7 bases of the junction unmatched. This CDR3 is 16 amino acids long. Germline-derived CDR1 and CDR2 are SGDLS and YYNGEE. This CDR3 reads CASSRTTGDGANVLTF. The CDR3 DNA reads TGTGCCAGCAGCCGGACCACAGGGGATGGGGCCAACGTCCTGACTTTC.

The chain employs TRBV5-6 and TRBJ2-3, with TRBD2 identical over 7 bases. The CDR3 loop spans 15 amino acids. Germline CDR1 is SGHDT and CDR2 is YYEEEE. The V gene end was trimmed by 0 bases and the J gene end by 4 bases; junction bases not matched to a gene: 5. The CDR3, as DNA: TGTGCCAGCAGCTTGGTAACCAGCGGGGCAGATACGCAGTATTTT. Encoded protein: CASSLVTSGADTQYF.

The rearrangement joins TRBV30 to TRBJ2-7, with a possible D match to TRBD2 (6 bases). The CDR3 consists of 14 residues. V lost 0 bases and J lost 3, with 12 bases in between. The germline gives CDR1 GTSNPN, CDR2 SVGIG (reference sequence). DNA of the CDR3: TGTGCCTGGAGTGTTGGCGGGAACAGCTACGAGCAGTACTTC. This sequence encodes CAWSVGGNSYEQYF. Filled out from reference TRBV30 and TRBJ2-7, the complete variable domain reads SQTIHQWPATLVQPVGSPLSLECTVEGTSNPNLYWYRQAAGRGLQLLFYSVGIGQISSEVPQNLSASRPQDRQFILSSKKLLLSDSGFYLCAWSVGGNSYEQYFGPGTRLTVT.

This sequence joins TRBV9 and TRBJ2-5, with D unclear. Germline V gives CDR1 SGDLS, CDR2 YYNGEE. The V end lost 2 bases, the J end lost 4 bases, and 12 bases lay between the germline ends. The CDR3 runs 14 residues. The CDR3: CASSVLESSETQYF. CDR3 nucleotide sequence: TGTGCCAGCAGCGTTCTAGAATCGTCAGAGACCCAGTACTTC.

This sequence joins TRBV10-3 and TRBJ1-5, with D unclear. CDR3 size: 14 residues. V was pared by 11 bases and J by 0 bases, with 14 bases between. Per germline, CDR1 ENHRY and CDR2 SYGVKD. The CDR3, as DNA: TGTGCCTCCTCCGTCGGGGATAGCAATCAGCCCCAGCATTTT. As protein: CASSVGDSNQPQHF.

The rearrangement links TRBV11-2 to TRBJ1-2; D gene unclear. The germline V gene encodes CDR1 SGHAT and CDR2 FQNNGV. The CDR3 covers 13 residues. V was trimmed by 1 base and J by 6 bases, leaving 9 bases between them. CDR3 sequence reads: CASSLVMSDGYTF. Here the CDR3 DNA reads TGTGCCAGCAGCTTAGTAATGTCAGATGGCTACACCTTC.

The J gene is TRBJ2-1, the V gene TRBV5-1; 11 nucleotides match TRBD2. Germline-derived CDR1 and CDR2 are SGHRS and YFSETQ. The CDR3 extends over 15 amino acids. After removal of 0 bases from V and 7 bases from J, the junction contained 3 bases not matched to a gene. DNA for the CDR3: TGCGCCAGCAGCTTGGCGGCTAGCGGGAGGAATGAGCAGTTCTTC. Translation: CASSLAASGRNEQFF.

The J gene is TRBJ1-1, the V gene TRBV9, with TRBD1 as a possible D gene (5 bases). V lost 3 bases, J lost 2 bases, and 14 bases lay in between. Germline V lookup: CDR1 SGDLS, CDR2 YYNGEE. The CDR3 covers 15 residues. CDR3 loop: CASSARMDTNTEAFF. The CDR3 nucleotides are TGTGCCAGCAGCGCCCGTATGGACACAAACACTGAAGCTTTCTTT.

The chain recombines TRBV5-1 with TRBJ2-3; 8 bases agree with TRBD1. The CDR3 length is 16 residues. The V segment lost 4 bases and the J segment 7 bases; nucleotides outside the gene matches: 14. Germline V lookup: CDR1 SGHRS, CDR2 YFSETQ. The CDR3 region has the DNA TGCGCCAGCAGCATGGGACAGGACACATACCTATATACGCAGTATTTT. Protein product: CASSMGQDTYLYTQYF.

The chain links TRBV9 to TRBJ2-3; 11 nucleotides match TRBD2. There are 16 residues in the CDR3. The V segment lost 5 bases and the J segment 1 base; nucleotides outside the gene matches: 6. The germline gives CDR1 SGDLS, CDR2 YYNGEE. In nucleotides, the CDR3 is TGTGCCAGCAGTACATTAGCGGGAGGGGGCACAGATACGCAGTATTTT. It is translated as CASSTLAGGGTDTQYF.

This chain connects TRBV7-7 to TRBJ2-1, with 7 bases aligning to TRBD2. Germline V gene lookup returns CDR1 SSHAT and CDR2 FNYEAQ (reference sequence). The length of the CDR3 is 18 residues. V shed 5 bases and J 2 bases; nucleotides not matched to a gene: 15. CDR3 sequence: CASSPPGAGEGPYNEQFF. CDR3 nucleotides: TGTGCCAGCAGCCCACCGGGCGCTGGGGAGGGACCCTACAATGAGCAGTTCTTC.

Regarding this clone: Other DNA sequences in this sample translate to the same CDR3. This chain uses TRBV5-1 with TRBJ2-1, with 11 bases fitting TRBD2. This CDR3 has 15 residues. Germline CDR1 and CDR2: SGHRS and YFSETQ. Unmatched junction bases numbered 0, after V lost 4 bases and J lost 0 bases. The CDR3 sequence: CASSTSGSSYNEQFF. The CDR3 DNA follows: TGCGCCAGCAGCACTAGCGGGAGCTCCTACAATGAGCAGTTCTTC.

CDR3 residues: CSVEEVAGTYEQYF. The CDR3 nucleotides read TGCAGCGTTGAAGAGGTAGCGGGGACCTACGAGCAGTACTTC. The V gene is TRBV29-1, the J gene TRBJ2-7, with 8 bases that match TRBD2. The length of the CDR3 is 14 residues. The V gene end was trimmed by 0 bases and the J gene end by 2 bases; junction bases not matched to a gene: 3. The germline V gene has CDR1 SQVTM and CDR2 ANQGSEA.